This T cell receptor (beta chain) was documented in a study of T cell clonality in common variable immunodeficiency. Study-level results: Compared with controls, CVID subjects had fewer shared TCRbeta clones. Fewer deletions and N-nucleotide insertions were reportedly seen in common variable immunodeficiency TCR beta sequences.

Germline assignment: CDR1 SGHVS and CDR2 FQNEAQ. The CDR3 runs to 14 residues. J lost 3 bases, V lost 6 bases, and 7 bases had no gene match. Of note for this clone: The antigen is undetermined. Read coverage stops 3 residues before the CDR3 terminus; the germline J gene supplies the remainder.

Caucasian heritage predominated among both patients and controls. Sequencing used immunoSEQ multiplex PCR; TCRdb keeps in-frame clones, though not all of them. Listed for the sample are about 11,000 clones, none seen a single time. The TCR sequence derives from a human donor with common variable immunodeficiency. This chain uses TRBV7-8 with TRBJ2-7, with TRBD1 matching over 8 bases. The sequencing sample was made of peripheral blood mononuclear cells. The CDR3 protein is CASSPQDRVYEQYF. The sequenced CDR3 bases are TGTGCCAGCAGTCCTCAGGACAGGGTCTACGAG.